Below, one TCR beta chain is given with its context. There is no known antigen for this receptor. From the germline J gene comes the end of the CDR3, since the read stops 3 residues before it. Both CVID patients and healthy controls were predominantly of Caucasian heritage. Heparinized peripheral whole blood samples of roughly 5 to 8.5 ml were obtained from each donor. Genomic DNA from adults with common variable immune deficiency (CVID) and from healthy adult controls was the source for sequencing TCRbeta CDR3 repertoires. A total of around 22 healthy adult volunteers (12 female and around 10 male; age range roughly 23 to 70 years, mean age around 32) were included in the control group. Diluted blood was density-centrifuged over Hypaque 1077 or Ficoll-Paque to isolate peripheral blood mononuclear cells. Genomic DNA was obtained from unsorted mononuclear cells through either Qiagen column purification or a centrifugation-based method.

This sample was taken from a study of T cell clonality in common variable immunodeficiency (dated by TCRdb to between 2015 and 2016). The study at large found these results: Despite equal DNA input, controls averaged approximately 82,000 unique sequences per sample versus about 31,547 in CVID samples. Fewer TCRbeta clones were shared among CVID subjects than among healthy controls (p < 0.0001). Differences among patients in the CVID cohort limited the correlations between repertoire features and clinical complications. Increased TCRbeta clonality was found in CVID subjects compared with healthy controls (t-test p = 0.018), with the increase being most characteristic of about a third of subjects. It was noted by the authors that sequencing of the repertoires of T cell subpopulations would be needed to clarify the cause of the increased clonality in CVID. CVID TCRbeta sequences reportedly showed fewer deletions and N-nucleotide insertions and lacked highly modified clones with 13 or more V deletions.

Including cysteine and phenylalanine, the CDR3 has 14 amino acids. Shown are 33 bases from within the CDR3, in frame from base 1. The germline V gene gives CDR1 as MNHEY and CDR2 as SVGEGT. Cut back by 2 bases and 3 bases, the V and J ends lie 10 bases apart. For sequencing, equivalent amounts of genomic DNA were input from CVID and control samples. For every sample, a 60 bp segment covering the rearranged TCRbeta CDR3 region was amplified and then sequenced. TCRbeta amplification used the immunoSEQ assay, a bias-corrected multiplex PCR with high-throughput sequencing. The paper's processing steps were these. Every unique nucleotide sequence was considered a clone and was annotated with V, D and J genes, copy number and frequency. Sequences were labeled productive if in frame, and non-productive if out of frame or containing stop codons. Clonality was calculated from Shannon's entropy as previously described. The predicted amino acid sequences of productive clones were used to derive mean CDR3 Kyte-Doolittle hydropathy. Scaled V gene usage was hierarchically clustered using Manhattan distance and complete linkage with the R hclust function. Clone sharing by CDR3 amino acid sequence was assessed by resampling 12 repertoires per group over 100 rounds. Repertoires were searched for 70 published EBV-specific and a few hundred published CMV-specific TCRbeta sequences. Analysis left out two CVID samples that produced under 10,000 sequences, so 40 to 45 CVID repertoires remained. In its TCRdb copy, this immuneACCESS table keeps in-frame sequences only and misses some clones. Where compared with another copy, unresolved V genes explain less than half of these, and the others have no known cause. V and J calls and clone size are copied from that table; D and trimming were computed from the DNA. The sample features more than 45,000 clones, and none is a singleton. Of the sample, approximately 6.3% is held by the ten largest clones.

The chain joins TRBV6-2 or TRBV6-3 to TRBJ1-1; too little of a D gene remains to name it. What was sequenced was peripheral blood mononuclear cells. This TCR was recovered from a person between 18 and 75 years old in good health. CDR3 bases read: TGTGCCAGCAGTTACGTCCGGTATGACACTGAA. The translation is CASSYVRYDTE. The whole CDR3 protein reads CASSYVRYDTEAFF.